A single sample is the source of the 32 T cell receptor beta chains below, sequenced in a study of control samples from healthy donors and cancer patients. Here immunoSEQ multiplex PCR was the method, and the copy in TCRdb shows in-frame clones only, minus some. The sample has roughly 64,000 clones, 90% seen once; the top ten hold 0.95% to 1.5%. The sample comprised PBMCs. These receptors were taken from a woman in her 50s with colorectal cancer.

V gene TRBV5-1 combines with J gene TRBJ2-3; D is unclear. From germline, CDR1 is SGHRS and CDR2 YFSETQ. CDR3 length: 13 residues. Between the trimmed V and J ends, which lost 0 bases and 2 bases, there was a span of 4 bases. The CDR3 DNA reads TGCGCCAGCAGCTTGGTCCTCACAGATACGCAGTATTTT. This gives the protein CASSLVLTDTQYF.

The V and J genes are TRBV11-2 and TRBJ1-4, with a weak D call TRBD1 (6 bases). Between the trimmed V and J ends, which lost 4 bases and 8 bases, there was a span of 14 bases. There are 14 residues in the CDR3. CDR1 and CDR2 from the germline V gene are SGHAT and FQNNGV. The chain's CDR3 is CASSSRTGTEKLFF. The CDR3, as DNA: TGTGCCAGCAGCTCAAGGACCGGGACAGAAAAACTGTTTTTT.

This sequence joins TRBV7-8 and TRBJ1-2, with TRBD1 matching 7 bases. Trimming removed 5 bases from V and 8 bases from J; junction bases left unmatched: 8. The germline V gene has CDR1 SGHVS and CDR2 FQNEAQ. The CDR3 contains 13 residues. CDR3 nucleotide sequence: TGTGCCAGCAGCGGACTCACAGGGGAGGGCTACACCTTC. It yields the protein CASSGLTGEGYTF.

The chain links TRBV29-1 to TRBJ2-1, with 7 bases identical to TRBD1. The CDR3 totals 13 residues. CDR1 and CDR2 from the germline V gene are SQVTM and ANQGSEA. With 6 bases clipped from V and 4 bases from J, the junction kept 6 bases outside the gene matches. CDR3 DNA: TGCAGCGTCCCCGGGACAGTGTACAATGAGCAGTTCTTC. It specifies CSVPGTVYNEQFF.

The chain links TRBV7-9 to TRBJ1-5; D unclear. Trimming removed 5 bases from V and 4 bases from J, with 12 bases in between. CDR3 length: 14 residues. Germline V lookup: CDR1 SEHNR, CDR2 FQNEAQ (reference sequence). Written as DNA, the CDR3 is TGTGCCAGCAGCCGAACTGGCATAAATCAGCCCCAGCATTTT. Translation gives CASSRTGINQPQHF.

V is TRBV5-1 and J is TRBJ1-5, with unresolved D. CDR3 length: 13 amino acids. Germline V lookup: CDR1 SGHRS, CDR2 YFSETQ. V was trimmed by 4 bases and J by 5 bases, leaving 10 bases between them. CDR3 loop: CASSADGYQPQHF. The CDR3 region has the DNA TGCGCCAGCAGCGCCGACGGATATCAGCCCCAGCATTTT.

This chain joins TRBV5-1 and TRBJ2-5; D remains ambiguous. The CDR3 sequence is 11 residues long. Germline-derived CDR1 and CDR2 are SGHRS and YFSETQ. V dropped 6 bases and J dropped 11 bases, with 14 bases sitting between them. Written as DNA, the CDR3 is TGCGCCAGCACCAACACTACGGTACAGTACTTC. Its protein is CASTNTTVQYF. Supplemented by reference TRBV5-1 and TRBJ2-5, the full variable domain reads KAGVTQTPRYLIKTRGQQVTLSCSPISGHRSVSWYQQTPGQGLQFLFEYFSETQRNKGNFPGRFSGRQFSNSRSEMNVSTLELGDSALYLCASTNTTVQYFGPGTRLLVL.

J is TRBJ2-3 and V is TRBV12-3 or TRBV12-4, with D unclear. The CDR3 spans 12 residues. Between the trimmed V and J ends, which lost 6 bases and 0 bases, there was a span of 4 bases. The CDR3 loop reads CASSDSTDTQYF. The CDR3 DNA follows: TGTGCCAGCAGCGACAGCACAGATACGCAGTATTTT.

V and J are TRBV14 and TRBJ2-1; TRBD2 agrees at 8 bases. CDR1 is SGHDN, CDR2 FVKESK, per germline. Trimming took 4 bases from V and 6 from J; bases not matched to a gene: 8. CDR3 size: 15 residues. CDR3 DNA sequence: TGTGCCAGCAGCCGATGGACTAGCCCCTCCAATGAGCAGTTCTTC. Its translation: CASSRWTSPSNEQFF.

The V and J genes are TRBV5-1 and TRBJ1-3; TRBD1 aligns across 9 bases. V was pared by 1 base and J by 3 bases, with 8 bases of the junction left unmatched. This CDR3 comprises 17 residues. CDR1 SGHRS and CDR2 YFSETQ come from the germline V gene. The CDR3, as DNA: TGCGCCAGCAGCTTGACTCCTAGGACAGGGGATGGAAACACCATATATTTT. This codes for CASSLTPRTGDGNTIYF.

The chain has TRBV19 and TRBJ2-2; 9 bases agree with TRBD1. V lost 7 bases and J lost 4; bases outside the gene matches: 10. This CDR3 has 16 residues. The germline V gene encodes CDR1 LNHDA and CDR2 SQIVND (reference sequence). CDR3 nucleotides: TGTGCCAGTAACCCCCCCGGACAGGGGACCACCGGGGAGCTGTTTTTT. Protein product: CASNPPGQGTTGELFF.

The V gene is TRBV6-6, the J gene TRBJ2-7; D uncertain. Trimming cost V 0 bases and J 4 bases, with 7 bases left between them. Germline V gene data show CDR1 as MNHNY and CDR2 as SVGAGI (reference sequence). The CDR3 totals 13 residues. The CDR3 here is CASSYSGSYEQYF. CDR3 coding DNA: TGTGCCAGCAGTTACTCAGGTAGTTACGAGCAGTACTTC.

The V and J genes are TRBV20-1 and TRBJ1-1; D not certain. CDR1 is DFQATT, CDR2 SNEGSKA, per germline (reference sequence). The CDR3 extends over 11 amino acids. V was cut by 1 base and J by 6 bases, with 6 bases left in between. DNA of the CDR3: TGCAGTGCTAGAGTATTCTCTGAAGCTTTCTTT. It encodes CSARVFSEAFF.

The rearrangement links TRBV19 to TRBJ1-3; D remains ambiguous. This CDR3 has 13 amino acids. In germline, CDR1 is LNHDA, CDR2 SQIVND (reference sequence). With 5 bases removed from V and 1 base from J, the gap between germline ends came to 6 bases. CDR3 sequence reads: CASSELSGNTIYF. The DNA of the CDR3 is TGTGCCAGTAGTGAACTATCTGGAAACACCATATATTTT.

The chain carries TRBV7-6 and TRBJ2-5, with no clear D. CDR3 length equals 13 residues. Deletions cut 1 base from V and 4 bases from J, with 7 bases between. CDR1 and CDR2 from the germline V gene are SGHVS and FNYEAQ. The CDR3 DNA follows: TGTGCCAGCAGCTTAGGTCACGCAGAGACCCAGTACTTC. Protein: CASSLGHAETQYF.

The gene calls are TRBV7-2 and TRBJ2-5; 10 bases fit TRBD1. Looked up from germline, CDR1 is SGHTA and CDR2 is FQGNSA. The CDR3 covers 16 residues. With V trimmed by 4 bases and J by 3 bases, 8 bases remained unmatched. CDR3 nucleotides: TGTGCCAGCAGCTCGAACTCCGGGACAGGGGAAGAGACCCAGTACTTC. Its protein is CASSSNSGTGEETQYF.

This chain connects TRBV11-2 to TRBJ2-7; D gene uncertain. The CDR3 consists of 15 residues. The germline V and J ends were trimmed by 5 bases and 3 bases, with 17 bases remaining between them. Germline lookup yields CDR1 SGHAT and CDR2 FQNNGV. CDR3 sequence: CASSLVSPSDYEQYF. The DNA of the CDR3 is TGTGCCAGCAGCCTCGTGTCGCCTTCCGACTACGAGCAGTACTTC.

The CDR3 sequence: CSVVSLGETQYF. DNA of the CDR3: TGCAGCGTTGTCTCCCTGGGAGAGACCCAGTACTTC. V gene TRBV29-1 combines with J gene TRBJ2-5; the D is unclear. The length of the CDR3 is 12 residues. Germline V gene lookup returns CDR1 SQVTM and CDR2 ANQGSEA. V lost 4 bases and J lost 4, with 10 bases in between.

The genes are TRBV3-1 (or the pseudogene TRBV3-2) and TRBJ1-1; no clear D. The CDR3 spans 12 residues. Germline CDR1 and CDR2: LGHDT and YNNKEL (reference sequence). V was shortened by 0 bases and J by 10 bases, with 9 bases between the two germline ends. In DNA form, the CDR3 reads TGTGCCAGCAGCCAAGATGTGTCTGGAGCTTTCTTT. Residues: CASSQDVSGAFF.

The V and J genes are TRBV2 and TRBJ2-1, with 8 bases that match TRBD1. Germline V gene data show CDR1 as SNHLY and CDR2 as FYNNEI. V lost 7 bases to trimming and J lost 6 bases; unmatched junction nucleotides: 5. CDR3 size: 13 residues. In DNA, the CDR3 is TGTGCCAGCAAACAGGGGGTAGGCAATGAGCAGTTCTTC. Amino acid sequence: CASKQGVGNEQFF.

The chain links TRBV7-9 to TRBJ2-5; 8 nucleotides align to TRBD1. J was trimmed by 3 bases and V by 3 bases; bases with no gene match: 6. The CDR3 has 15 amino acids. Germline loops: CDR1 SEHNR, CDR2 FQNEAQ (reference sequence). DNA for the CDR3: TGTGCCAGCAGCTTCATTGGGACAGGAGAAGAGACCCAGTACTTC. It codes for CASSFIGTGEETQYF.

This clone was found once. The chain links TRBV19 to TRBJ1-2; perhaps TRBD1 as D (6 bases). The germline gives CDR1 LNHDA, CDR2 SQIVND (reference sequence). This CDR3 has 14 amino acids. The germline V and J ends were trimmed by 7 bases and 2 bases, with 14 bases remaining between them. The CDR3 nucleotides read TGTGCCAGTATACCCCAGGGGAGGAACTATGGCTACACCTTC. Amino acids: CASIPQGRNYGYTF.

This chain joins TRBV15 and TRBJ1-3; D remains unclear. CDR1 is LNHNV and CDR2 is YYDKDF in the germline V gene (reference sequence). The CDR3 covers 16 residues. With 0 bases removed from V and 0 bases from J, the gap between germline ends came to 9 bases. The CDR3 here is CATSREQSLSGNTIYF. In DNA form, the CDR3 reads TGTGCCACCAGCAGAGAGCAGTCCCTCTCTGGAAACACCATATATTTT.

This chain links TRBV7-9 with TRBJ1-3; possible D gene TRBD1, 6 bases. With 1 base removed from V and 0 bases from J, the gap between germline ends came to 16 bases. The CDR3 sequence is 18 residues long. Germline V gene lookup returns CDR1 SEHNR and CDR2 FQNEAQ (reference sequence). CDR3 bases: TGTGCCAGCAGCTTAGACCTCCTGGACAGAGGCTCTGGAAACACCATATATTTT. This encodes CASSLDLLDRGSGNTIYF.

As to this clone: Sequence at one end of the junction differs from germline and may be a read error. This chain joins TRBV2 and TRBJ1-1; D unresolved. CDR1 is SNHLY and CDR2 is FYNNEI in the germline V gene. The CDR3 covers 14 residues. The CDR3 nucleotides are TGTGCCAGCAGGCGTGGGGAAGTGAATACTGAAGCTTTCTTT. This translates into CASRRGEVNTEAFF.

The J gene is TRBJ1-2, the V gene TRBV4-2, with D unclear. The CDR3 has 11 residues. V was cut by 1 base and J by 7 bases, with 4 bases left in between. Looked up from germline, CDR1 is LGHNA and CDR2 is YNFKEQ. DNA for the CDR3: TGTGCCAGCAGCCAAGGCAGTGGCTACACCTTC. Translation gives CASSQGSGYTF.

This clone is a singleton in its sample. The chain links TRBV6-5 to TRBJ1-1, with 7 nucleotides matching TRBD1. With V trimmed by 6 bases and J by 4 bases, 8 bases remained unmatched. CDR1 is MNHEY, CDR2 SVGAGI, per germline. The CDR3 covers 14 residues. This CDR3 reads CASRTLSGGTEAFF. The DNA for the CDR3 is TGTGCCAGCAGAACCCTTTCAGGGGGCACTGAAGCTTTCTTT.

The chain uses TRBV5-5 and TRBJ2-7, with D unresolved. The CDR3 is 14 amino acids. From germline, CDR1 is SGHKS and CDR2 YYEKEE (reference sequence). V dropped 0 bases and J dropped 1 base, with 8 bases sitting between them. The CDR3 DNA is TGTGCCAGCAGCTTGGGGCCGTTGTCCTACGAGCAGTACTTC. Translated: CASSLGPLSYEQYF.

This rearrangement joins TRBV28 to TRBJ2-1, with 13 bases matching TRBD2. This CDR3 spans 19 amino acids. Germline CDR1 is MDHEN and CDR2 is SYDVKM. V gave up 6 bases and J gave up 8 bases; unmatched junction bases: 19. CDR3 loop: CASSGSGLAGVGLGDEQFF. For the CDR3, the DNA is TGTGCCAGCAGCGGATCTGGACTAGCGGGAGTTGGTTTGGGCGATGAGCAGTTCTTC.

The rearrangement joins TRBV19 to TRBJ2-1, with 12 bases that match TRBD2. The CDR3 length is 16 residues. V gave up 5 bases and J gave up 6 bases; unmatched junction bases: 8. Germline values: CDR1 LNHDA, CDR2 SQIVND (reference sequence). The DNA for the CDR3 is TGTGCCAGTAGTGCCCAACTAGCGGGGGGTTTCAATGAGCAGTTCTTC. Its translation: CASSAQLAGGFNEQFF.

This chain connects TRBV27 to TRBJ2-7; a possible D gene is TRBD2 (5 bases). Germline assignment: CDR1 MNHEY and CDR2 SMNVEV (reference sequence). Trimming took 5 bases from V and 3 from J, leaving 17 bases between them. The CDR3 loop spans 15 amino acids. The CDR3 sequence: CASSTPREMGYEQYF. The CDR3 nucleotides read TGTGCCAGCAGTACCCCCCGGGAAATGGGCTACGAGCAGTACTTC.

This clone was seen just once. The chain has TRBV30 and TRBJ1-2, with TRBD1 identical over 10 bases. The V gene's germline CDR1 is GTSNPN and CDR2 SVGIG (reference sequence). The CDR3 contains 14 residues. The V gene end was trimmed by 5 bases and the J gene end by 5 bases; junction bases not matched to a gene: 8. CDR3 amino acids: CAWARDRGPYGYTF. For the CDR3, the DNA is TGTGCCTGGGCCCGGGACAGGGGACCTTATGGCTACACCTTC.